A single sample is the source of the 29 T cell receptor beta chains below, sequenced in a study of CD4 T cell repertoires in COVID-19. This table comes from immunoSEQ multiplex PCR, and its TCRdb copy is limited to in-frame clones, with some not included. The table shows roughly 23,000 clones, with around 87% occurring only once. The memory T cells were sequenced right after ex vivo isolation, without culture. The sequencing used central memory CD4+ T cells from blood, collected before the COVID-19 pandemic. The receptors come from a human donor who had COVID-19.

This chain links TRBV7-9 with TRBJ2-2, with 9 bases fitting TRBD1. Per the germline V gene, CDR1 is SEHNR and CDR2 is FQNEAQ (reference sequence). The CDR3 spans 15 residues. Trimming removed 5 bases from V and 7 bases from J; junction bases left unmatched: 8. CDR3 DNA sequence: TGTGCCAGCAGCGATGGACAGGGGTTGGGCGGGGAGCTGTTTTTT. Translation: CASSDGQGLGGELFF.

The CDR3: CAISVGDSPLHF. As DNA, the CDR3 is TGTGCCATCAGTGTCGGGGATTCACCCCTCCACTTT. The V call is TRBV10-3, the J call TRBJ1-6; D unresolved. This CDR3 is 12 amino acids long. Germline-derived CDR1 and CDR2 are ENHRY and SYGVKD. Between the trimmed V and J ends, which lost 4 bases and 8 bases, there was a span of 6 bases.

This clone was seen only once. This CDR3 is also generated by other DNA sequences in the sample. The chain carries TRBV7-9 and TRBJ2-3; no clear D gene. The CDR3 spans 12 residues. CDR1 and CDR2 from the germline V gene are SEHNR and FQNEAQ (reference sequence). The V end was cut by 6 bases, the J end by 2 bases, with 6 bases between. The CDR3 here is CASSRATDTQYF. The CDR3 DNA reads TGTGCCAGCAGTCGCGCCACAGATACGCAGTATTTT.

The CDR3 protein is CASSYATVNTEAFF. The CDR3 region has the DNA TGTGCCAGCAGTTACGCCACAGTGAACACTGAAGCTTTCTTT. V and J are TRBV6-6 and TRBJ1-1; no definite D call. The CDR3 runs to 14 residues. V was pared by 2 bases and J by 0 bases, with 7 bases between. Germline V CDR1 and CDR2: MNHNY, SVGAGI (reference sequence).

V gene TRBV2 combines with J gene TRBJ2-3; TRBD2 is a possible D gene (7 bases). CDR1 SNHLY and CDR2 FYNNEI come from the germline V gene. The V end lost 4 bases, the J end lost 13 bases, and 21 bases lay between the germline ends. CDR3 length equals 14 residues. The CDR3 sequence: CASSGQAGLGGEYF. The DNA for the CDR3 is TGTGCCAGCAGTGGTCAAGCGGGGTTAGGGGGGGAGTATTTT.

This chain connects TRBV4-2 to TRBJ2-7; 10 bases agree with TRBD2. This CDR3 region has 15 residues. CDR1 LGHNA and CDR2 YNFKEQ come from the germline V gene. Trimming took 1 base from V and 2 from J; bases not matched to a gene: 2. CDR3 region: CASSQGTSGAYEQYF. For the CDR3, the DNA is TGTGCCAGCAGCCAAGGCACTAGCGGGGCCTACGAGCAGTACTTC.

The chain is built from TRBV7-2 and TRBJ1-1; 8 bases are shared with TRBD1. Trimming took 5 bases from V and 7 from J; bases not matched to a gene: 15. There are 16 residues in the CDR3. The germline gives CDR1 SGHTA, CDR2 FQGNSA. CDR3 in amino acids: CASSPTTGVIQIEAFF. The CDR3 DNA is TGTGCCAGCAGCCCCACGACAGGGGTAATTCAGATTGAAGCTTTCTTT.

The rearrangement joins TRBV18 to TRBJ1-1, with 8 positions matching TRBD1. V was pared by 1 base and J by 3 bases, with 1 base of the junction left unmatched. CDR3 size: 14 residues. Germline CDR1 and CDR2: KGHSH and LQKENI. The CDR3 here is CASSPRQGYTEAFF. Written as DNA, the CDR3 is TGTGCCAGCTCACCACGACAGGGGTACACTGAAGCTTTCTTT.

The chain carries TRBV6-8 and TRBJ1-2; 8 bases are a match to TRBD1. Germline V gene lookup returns CDR1 MNHGY and CDR2 SAAAGT. The J segment lost 6 bases and the V segment lost 5 bases, leaving 11 bases of the junction unmatched. The CDR3 consists of 15 residues. The CDR3 nucleotides read TGTGCCAGCAGTGATTCGGACAGGGAAGGGGATGGCTACACCTTC. This translates into CASSDSDREGDGYTF.

Only one count was recorded for this clone. The chain recombines TRBV5-5 with TRBJ2-5; possibly TRBD1 for D (5 bases). The CDR3 is made up of 14 amino acids. Trimming took 2 bases from V and 7 from J, leaving 15 bases between them. Germline V gene sequence: CDR1 SGHKS, CDR2 YYEKEE (reference sequence). The CDR3 DNA follows: TGTGCCAGCAGCTTTACAGGCTCGGAAGGGACCCAGTACTTC. The encoded protein is CASSFTGSEGTQYF.

The chain employs TRBV4-1 and TRBJ1-2; 9 nucleotides match TRBD1. The V and J ends lost 3 bases and 4 bases, in that order; junction bases with no gene match: 9. CDR1 and CDR2 (germline): MGHRA, YSYEKL. The CDR3 covers 16 residues. The CDR3 DNA reads TGCGCCAGCAGCCAGCCCGGGACAGGGACTGGCTATGGCTACACCTTC. This translates into CASSQPGTGTGYGYTF.

V gene TRBV2 combines with J gene TRBJ2-7; no firm D call. Germline V lookup: CDR1 SNHLY, CDR2 FYNNEI. Trimming stripped 6 bases from V and 1 base from J, with 13 bases between. This CDR3 has 14 residues. CDR3 protein: CASRFGSGSYEQYF. In DNA, the CDR3 is TGTGCCAGCAGGTTTGGATCAGGTTCCTACGAGCAGTACTTC.

Only a few counts were recorded for this clone. This chain uses TRBV5-6 with TRBJ2-7, with a weak D call TRBD2 (5 bases). The germline V and J ends were trimmed by 2 bases and 3 bases, with 12 bases remaining between them. The CDR3 runs 14 residues. Per germline, CDR1 SGHDT and CDR2 YYEEEE. The CDR3 bases are TGTGCCAGCAGCTTATCAGCGGTGATCTACGAGCAGTACTTC. This encodes CASSLSAVIYEQYF.

The J gene is TRBJ2-1, the V gene TRBV2; 13 bases fit TRBD2. V lost 5 bases and J lost 6; bases outside the gene matches: 4. This CDR3 is built from 15 residues. Germline-derived CDR1 and CDR2 are SNHLY and FYNNEI. The CDR3 DNA follows: TGTGCCAGCAGTCCCGGGACTAGCGGGGCCAATGAGCAGTTCTTC. Protein sequence: CASSPGTSGANEQFF.

This chain connects TRBV19 to TRBJ2-7; possibly TRBD2 for D (5 bases). In germline, CDR1 is LNHDA, CDR2 SQIVND (reference sequence). The CDR3 is 14 residues long. Trimming removed 3 bases from V and 0 bases from J, with 9 bases in between. CDR3 sequence: CASSMSAGSYEQYF. CDR3 bases: TGTGCCAGTAGTATGTCGGCGGGCTCCTACGAGCAGTACTTC.

V usage is TRBV6-1 and J usage is TRBJ2-1, with no clear D. The CDR3 spans 13 residues. V was pared by 8 bases and J by 3 bases, with 11 bases between. Germline lookup yields CDR1 MNHNS and CDR2 SASEGT. The CDR3 nucleotides read TGTGCCAGCTGTTTGGAGTTCTACAATGAGCAGTTCTTC. Amino acid sequence: CASCLEFYNEQFF.

The chain couples TRBV6-7 to TRBJ2-1; D gene uncertain. TRBV6-7 is an open reading frame, and its role is uncertain. With 6 bases removed from V and 8 bases from J, the gap between germline ends came to 17 bases. CDR3 size: 14 residues. The CDR3 DNA reads as TGTGCCAGCAGGTGCGGTCAAGCCCAACATGAGCAGTTCTTC. The encoded protein is CASRCGQAQHEQFF.

The chain joins TRBV5-1 to TRBJ2-3; a weak D match, TRBD2 (5 bases). Trimming shortened V by 0 bases and J by 3 bases, and 11 bases separated the two germline ends. The CDR3 sequence is 15 residues long. Germline CDR1 is SGHRS and CDR2 is YFSETQ. CDR3 nucleotides: TGCGCCAGCAGCTTGGACCCGGGGAGTACAGATACGCAGTATTTT. Residues: CASSLDPGSTDTQYF.

This clone occurred once. V is TRBV6-5 and J is TRBJ2-7; the match to TRBD2 covers 7 bases. V lost 6 bases to trimming and J lost 1 base; unmatched junction nucleotides: 0. CDR3 length: 12 residues. Germline CDR1 and CDR2: MNHEY and SVGAGI. The CDR3 sequence is CASSGGSYEQYF. DNA for the CDR3: TGTGCCAGCAGCGGGGGGTCCTACGAGCAGTACTTC.

The chain links TRBV5-1 to TRBJ2-2, with 11 bases matching TRBD2. Germline trimming cut 7 bases from V and 7 bases from J; bases unmatched to any gene: 6. The CDR3 runs to 14 residues. Germline-derived CDR1 and CDR2 are SGHRS and YFSETQ. The CDR3 DNA sequence: TGCGCCAGCCATAGCGGGAGGGACAACGGGGAGCTGTTTTTT. Translating it yields CASHSGRDNGELFF.

This chain joins TRBV30 and TRBJ1-2, with 7 bases matching TRBD1. Germline-derived CDR1 and CDR2 are GTSNPN and SVGIG (reference sequence). V shed 0 bases, J shed 7 bases, and the junction held 5 bases outside the gene matches. CDR3 length: 13 residues. The CDR3 nucleotides read TGTGCCTGGAGTGTACAGGGGCGAATTGGCTACACCTTC. Its translation is CAWSVQGRIGYTF.

The chain joins TRBV28 to TRBJ2-3; tentative D call: TRBD1 (6 bases). The germline V gene encodes CDR1 MDHEN and CDR2 SYDVKM. This CDR3 contains 16 residues. The V end was cut by 3 bases, the J end by 1 base, with 14 bases between. CDR3: CASSLPQGLGTDTQYF. DNA for the CDR3: TGTGCCAGCAGTTTGCCGCAGGGGTTAGGCACAGATACGCAGTATTTT. The full variable domain, completed using reference TRBV28 and TRBJ2-3, is DVKVTQSSRYLVKRTGEKVFLECVQDMDHENMFWYRQDPGLGLRLIYFSYDVKMKEKGDIPEGYSVSREKKERFSLILESASTNQTSMYLCASSLPQGLGTDTQYFGPGTRLTVL.

In this sample, this clone turned up once. This chain connects TRBV5-6 to TRBJ1-1, with TRBD1 as a possible D gene (5 bases). The germline V and J ends were trimmed by 4 bases and 8 bases, with 18 bases remaining between them. CDR1 SGHDT and CDR2 YYEEEE come from the germline V gene. The length of the CDR3 is 14 residues. The CDR3 spells CASSKIQVKGEAFF. The DNA of the CDR3 is TGTGCCAGCAGCAAGATCCAGGTTAAGGGGGAAGCTTTCTTT. The full variable domain, with the rest looked up from reference TRBV5-6 and TRBJ1-1, is DAGVTQSPTHLIKTRGQQVTLRCSPKSGHDTVSWYQQALGQGPQFIFQYYEEEERQRGNFPDRFSGHQFPNYSSELNVNALLLGDSALYLCASSKIQVKGEAFFGQGTRLTVV.

The sample holds one count of this clone. This chain links TRBV10-2 with TRBJ2-3; 14 bases fit TRBD2. CDR3 size: 16 residues. Germline CDR1 is WSHSY and CDR2 is SAAADI. The V segment lost 6 bases and the J segment 2 bases; nucleotides outside the gene matches: 4. This chain's CDR3 is CASRTGLAGVTDTQYF. CDR3 in DNA: TGCGCCAGCAGAACGGGACTAGCGGGGGTCACAGATACGCAGTATTTT.

The rearrangement uses TRBV5-6 and TRBJ2-5; D remains ambiguous. The CDR3 loop spans 14 amino acids. Trimming pared 0 bases from V and 5 bases from J, leaving 11 bases between. Looked up from germline, CDR1 is SGHDT and CDR2 is YYEEEE. The CDR3 DNA sequence: TGTGCCAGCAGCTTGGGGGTTGTCGGGGAGACCCAGTACTTC. It is translated as CASSLGVVGETQYF.

In its sample, this clone was seen a few times. The gene calls are TRBV5-1 and TRBJ2-7; D is undetermined. The CDR3 is 11 residues long. Germline-derived CDR1 and CDR2 are SGHRS and YFSETQ. V was clipped by 4 bases and J by 7 bases, with 9 bases between them. The CDR3 bases are TGCGCCAGCAGCCTCGACAAGGAGCAGTACTTC. As protein: CASSLDKEQYF. Looking up the rest from reference TRBV5-1 and TRBJ2-7 gives the full variable domain: KAGVTQTPRYLIKTRGQQVTLSCSPISGHRSVSWYQQTPGQGLQFLFEYFSETQRNKGNFPGRFSGRQFSNSRSEMNVSTLELGDSALYLCASSLDKEQYFGPGTRLTVT.

The J gene is TRBJ2-7, the V gene TRBV27, with 8 bases lining up with TRBD1. The CDR3 has 15 amino acids. The germline CDR1 and CDR2 sequences are MNHEY and SMNVEV (reference sequence). J was trimmed by 4 bases and V by 3 bases; bases with no gene match: 8. CDR3: CASSFPGRGQYEQYF. The CDR3 DNA follows: TGTGCCAGCAGTTTCCCCGGCAGGGGGCAATACGAGCAGTACTTC.

The chain uses TRBV28 and TRBJ2-7; TRBD2 is a possible D gene (6 bases). The CDR3 contains 14 residues. Trimming removed 6 bases at V and 2 bases at J, with 14 bases between. CDR1 MDHEN and CDR2 SYDVKM come from the germline V gene. The CDR3: CASSLGGPTYEQYF. The CDR3 DNA sequence: TGTGCCAGCAGCTTGGGAGGTCCCACCTACGAGCAGTACTTC.

The chain has TRBV5-4 and TRBJ2-3, with 9 bases matching TRBD2. Per germline, CDR1 SGHNT and CDR2 YYREEE (reference sequence). This CDR3 has 14 residues. The V and J ends lost 4 bases and 3 bases, in that order; junction bases with no gene match: 3. The CDR3 protein is CASSPAGGTDTQYF. DNA for the CDR3: TGTGCCAGCAGCCCAGCGGGAGGAACAGATACGCAGTATTTT.